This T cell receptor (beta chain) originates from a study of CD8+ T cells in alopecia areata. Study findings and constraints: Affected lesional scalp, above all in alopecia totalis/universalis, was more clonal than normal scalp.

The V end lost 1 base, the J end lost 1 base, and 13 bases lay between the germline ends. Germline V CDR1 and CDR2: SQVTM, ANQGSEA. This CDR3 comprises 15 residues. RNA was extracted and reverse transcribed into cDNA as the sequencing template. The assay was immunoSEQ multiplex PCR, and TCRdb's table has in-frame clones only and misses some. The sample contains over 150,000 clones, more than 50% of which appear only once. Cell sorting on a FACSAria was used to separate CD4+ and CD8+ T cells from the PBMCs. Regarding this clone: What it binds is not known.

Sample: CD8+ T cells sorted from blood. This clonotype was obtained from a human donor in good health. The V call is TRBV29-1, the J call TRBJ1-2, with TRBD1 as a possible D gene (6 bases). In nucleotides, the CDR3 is TGCAGCGTTGAAGGGGAGACAGGACTTAACTATGGCTACACCTTC. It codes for CSVEGETGLNYGYTF.